Listed here are 4 T cell receptor beta chains from one sample, sequenced in a study of shared clonotypes between healthy human individuals. Only in-frame clones appear in the TCRdb table, and some are missing; sequencing was by immunoSEQ multiplex PCR. The sample holds 800,000 to 1,200,000 clones; approximately 80% are singletons and the top ten take under 0.6%. The material sequenced was memory CD4+ T cells from PBMCs. Noted subset: CD45RA-negative fraction. Source of these receptors: a man younger than 30 in good health. Some clones in this sample may be carry-over from other donors' samples.

To note about this clone: Within the sample, other DNA sequences also encode this same CDR3. The V and J genes are TRBV28 and TRBJ2-6; 8 bases align to TRBD1. CDR3 length equals 15 residues. The germline gives CDR1 MDHEN, CDR2 SYDVKM. Trimming took 6 bases from V and 3 from J; bases not matched to a gene: 4. The CDR3 spells CASRRTGFGANVLTF. The CDR3 DNA reads TGTGCCAGCAGAAGGACAGGGTTTGGGGCCAACGTCCTGACTTTC.

As to this clone: A read error is the likely source, as a far larger clone sits one nucleotide away. Other DNA sequences in the same sample also yield this CDR3. The chain joins TRBV7-2 to TRBJ1-1; 7 bases align to TRBD1. The germline gives CDR1 SGHTA, CDR2 FQGNSA. Trimming cost V 5 bases and J 3 bases; bases outside gene matches: 3. The CDR3 loop spans 13 amino acids. The CDR3 bases are TGTGCCAGCAGCCTCACAGGGGACACTGAAGCTTTCTTT. Translating it yields CASSLTGDTEAFF.

The chain carries TRBV30 and TRBJ2-4, with D possibly being TRBD1 or TRBD2 (6 bases each). CDR1 is GTSNPN, CDR2 SVGIG, per germline (reference sequence). The CDR3 is 15 amino acids. The V gene lost 0 bases and the J gene lost 8 bases, with 17 bases spanning the gap. The DNA for the CDR3 is TGTGCCTGGAGTGTACCATGGGGGGCCCGGGACATTCAGTACTTC. Protein product: CAWSVPWGARDIQYF.

The genes are TRBV6-5 and TRBJ1-1, with D maybe TRBD1 (6 bases). The CDR3 is 14 residues long. The germline CDR1 and CDR2 sequences are MNHEY and SVGAGI. V was trimmed by 6 bases and J by 2 bases, leaving 13 bases between them. CDR3 amino acids: CASRPPGDNTEAFF. The CDR3 DNA is TGTGCCAGCAGGCCGCCAGGGGACAACACTGAAGCTTTCTTT.